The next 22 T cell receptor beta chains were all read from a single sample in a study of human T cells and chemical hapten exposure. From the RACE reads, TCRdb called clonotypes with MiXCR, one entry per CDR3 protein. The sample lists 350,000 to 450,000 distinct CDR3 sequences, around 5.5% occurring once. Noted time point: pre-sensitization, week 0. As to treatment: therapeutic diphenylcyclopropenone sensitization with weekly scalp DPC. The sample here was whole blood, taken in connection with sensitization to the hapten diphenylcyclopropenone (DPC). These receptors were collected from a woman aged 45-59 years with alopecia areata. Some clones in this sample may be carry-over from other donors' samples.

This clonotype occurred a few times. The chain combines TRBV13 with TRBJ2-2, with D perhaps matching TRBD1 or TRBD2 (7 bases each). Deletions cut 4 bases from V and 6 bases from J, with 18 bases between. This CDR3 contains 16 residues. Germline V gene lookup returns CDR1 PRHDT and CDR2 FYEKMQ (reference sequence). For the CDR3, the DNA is TGTGCCAGCAGCTCTCCCAGGGGGGAGGGCCCCGGGGAGCTGTTTTTT. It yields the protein CASSSPRGEGPGELFF.

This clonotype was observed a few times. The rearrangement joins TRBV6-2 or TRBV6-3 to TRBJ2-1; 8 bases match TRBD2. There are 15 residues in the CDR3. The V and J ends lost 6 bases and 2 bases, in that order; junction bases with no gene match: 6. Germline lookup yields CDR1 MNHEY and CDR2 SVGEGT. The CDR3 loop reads CASRFRGGPYNEQFF. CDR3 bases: TGTGCCAGCAGATTCCGCGGGGGGCCCTACAATGAGCAGTTCTTC.

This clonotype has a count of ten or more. DNA of the CDR3: TGTGCCAGCAGTTCGCTCCACATTGGAACTGAAGCTTTCTTT. Amino acid sequence: CASSSLHIGTEAFF. The J gene is TRBJ1-1, the V gene TRBV12-3 or TRBV12-4; unclear D gene. V lost 4 bases, J lost 5 bases, and 14 bases lay in between. The CDR3 consists of 14 residues.

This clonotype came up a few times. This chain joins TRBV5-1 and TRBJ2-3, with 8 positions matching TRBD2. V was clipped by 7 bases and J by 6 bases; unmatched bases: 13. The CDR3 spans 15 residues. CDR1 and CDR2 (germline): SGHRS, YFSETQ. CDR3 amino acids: CASGTSGAGADTQYF. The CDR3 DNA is TGCGCCAGCGGTACTAGCGGCGCGGGGGCGGATACGCAGTATTTT.

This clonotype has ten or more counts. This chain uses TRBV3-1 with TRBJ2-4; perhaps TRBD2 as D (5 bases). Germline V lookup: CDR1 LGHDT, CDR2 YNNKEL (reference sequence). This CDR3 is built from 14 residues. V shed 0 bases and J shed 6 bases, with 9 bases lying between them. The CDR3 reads CASSQDTLANIQYF. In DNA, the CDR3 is TGTGCCAGCAGCCAAGATACCCTAGCAAACATTCAGTACTTC.

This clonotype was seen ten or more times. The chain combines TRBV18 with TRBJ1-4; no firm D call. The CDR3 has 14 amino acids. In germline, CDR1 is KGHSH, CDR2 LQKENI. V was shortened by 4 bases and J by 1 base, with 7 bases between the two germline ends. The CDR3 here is CASSRQKTNEKLFF. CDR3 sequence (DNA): TGTGCCAGCTCACGACAAAAAACTAATGAAAAACTGTTTTTT.

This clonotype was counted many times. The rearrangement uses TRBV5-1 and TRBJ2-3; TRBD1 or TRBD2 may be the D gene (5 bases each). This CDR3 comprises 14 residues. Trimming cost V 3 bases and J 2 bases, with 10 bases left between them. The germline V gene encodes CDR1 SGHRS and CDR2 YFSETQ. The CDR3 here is CASSWGPTTDTQYF. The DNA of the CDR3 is TGCGCCAGCAGCTGGGGACCGACCACAGATACGCAGTATTTT.

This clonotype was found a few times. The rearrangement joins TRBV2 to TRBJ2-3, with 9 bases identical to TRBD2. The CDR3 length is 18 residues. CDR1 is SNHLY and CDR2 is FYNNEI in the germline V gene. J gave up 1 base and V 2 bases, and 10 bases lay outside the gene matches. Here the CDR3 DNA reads TGTGCCAGCAGTGAATATGGCCTAGCGGGGAAGGGCACAGATACGCAGTATTTT. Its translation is CASSEYGLAGKGTDTQYF.

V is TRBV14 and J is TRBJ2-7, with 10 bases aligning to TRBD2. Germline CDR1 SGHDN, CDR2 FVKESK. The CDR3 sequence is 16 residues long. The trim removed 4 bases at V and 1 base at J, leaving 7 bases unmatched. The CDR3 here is CASSPPGLAVSYEQYF. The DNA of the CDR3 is TGTGCCAGCAGCCCGCCCGGACTAGCGGTTTCCTACGAGCAGTACTTC.

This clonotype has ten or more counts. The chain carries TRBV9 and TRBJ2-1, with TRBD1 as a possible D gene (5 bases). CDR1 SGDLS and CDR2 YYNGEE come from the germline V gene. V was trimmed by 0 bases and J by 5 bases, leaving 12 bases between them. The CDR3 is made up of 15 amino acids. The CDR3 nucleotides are TGTGCCAGCAGCGTAGAAGGGGTGCCTAACAATGAGCAGTTCTTC. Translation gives CASSVEGVPNNEQFF.

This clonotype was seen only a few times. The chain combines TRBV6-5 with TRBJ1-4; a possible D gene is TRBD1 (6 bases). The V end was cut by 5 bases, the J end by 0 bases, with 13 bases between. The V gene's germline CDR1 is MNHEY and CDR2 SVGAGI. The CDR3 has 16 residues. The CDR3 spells CASSTRWTATNEKLFF. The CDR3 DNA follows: TGTGCCAGCAGTACTAGATGGACAGCAACTAATGAAAAACTGTTTTTT.

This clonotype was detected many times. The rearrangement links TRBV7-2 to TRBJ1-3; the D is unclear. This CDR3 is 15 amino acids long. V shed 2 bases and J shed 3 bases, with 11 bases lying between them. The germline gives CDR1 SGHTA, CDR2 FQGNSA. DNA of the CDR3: TGTGCCAGCAGCTTATCGGGGAGCCTTGGAAACACCATATATTTT. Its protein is CASSLSGSLGNTIYF. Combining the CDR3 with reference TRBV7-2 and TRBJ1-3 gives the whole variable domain GAGVSQSPSNKVTEKGKDVELRCDPISGHTALYWYRQSLGQGLEFLIYFQGNSAPDKSGLPSDRFSAERTGGSVSTLTIQRTQQEDSAVYLCASSLSGSLGNTIYFGEGSWLTVV.

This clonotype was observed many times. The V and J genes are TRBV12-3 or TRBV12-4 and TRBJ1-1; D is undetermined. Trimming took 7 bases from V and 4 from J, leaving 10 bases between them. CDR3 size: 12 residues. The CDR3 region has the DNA TGTGCCAGCAACCGGGAAGGCACTGAAGCTTTCTTT. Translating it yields CASNREGTEAFF.

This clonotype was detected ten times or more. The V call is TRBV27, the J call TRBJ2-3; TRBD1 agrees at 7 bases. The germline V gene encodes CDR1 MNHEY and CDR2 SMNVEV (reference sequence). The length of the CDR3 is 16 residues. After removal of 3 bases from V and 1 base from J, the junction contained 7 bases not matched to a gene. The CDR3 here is CASSFLRQGGTDTQYF. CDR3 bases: TGTGCCAGCAGTTTTCTTAGACAGGGTGGCACAGATACGCAGTATTTT.

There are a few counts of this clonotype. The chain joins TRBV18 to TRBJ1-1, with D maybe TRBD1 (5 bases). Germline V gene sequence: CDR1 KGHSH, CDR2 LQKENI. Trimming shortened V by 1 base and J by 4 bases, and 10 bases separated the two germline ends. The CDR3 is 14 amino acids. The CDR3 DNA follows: TGTGCCAGCTCACCACAGAGGGGTTCCACTGAAGCTTTCTTT. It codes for CASSPQRGSTEAFF.

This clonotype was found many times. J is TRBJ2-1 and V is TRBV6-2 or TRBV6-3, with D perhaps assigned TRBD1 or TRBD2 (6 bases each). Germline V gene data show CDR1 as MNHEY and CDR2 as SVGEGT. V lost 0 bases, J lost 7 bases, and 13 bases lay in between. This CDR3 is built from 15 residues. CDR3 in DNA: TGTGCCAGCAGTTACTCCGGGGGCCTGAGAAATGAGCAGTTCTTC. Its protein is CASSYSGGLRNEQFF.

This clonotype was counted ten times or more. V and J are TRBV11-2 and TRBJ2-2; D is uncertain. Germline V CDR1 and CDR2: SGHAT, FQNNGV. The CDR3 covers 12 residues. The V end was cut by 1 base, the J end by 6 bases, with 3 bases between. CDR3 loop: CASSLGPGELFF. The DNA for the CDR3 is TGTGCCAGCAGCTTAGGACCCGGGGAGCTGTTTTTT.

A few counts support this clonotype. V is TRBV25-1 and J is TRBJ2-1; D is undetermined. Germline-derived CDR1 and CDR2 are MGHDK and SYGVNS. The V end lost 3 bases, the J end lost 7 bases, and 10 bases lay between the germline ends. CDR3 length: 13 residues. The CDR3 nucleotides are TGTGCCAGCAGTGACGTTGGGCCGAATGAGCAGTTCTTC. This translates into CASSDVGPNEQFF.

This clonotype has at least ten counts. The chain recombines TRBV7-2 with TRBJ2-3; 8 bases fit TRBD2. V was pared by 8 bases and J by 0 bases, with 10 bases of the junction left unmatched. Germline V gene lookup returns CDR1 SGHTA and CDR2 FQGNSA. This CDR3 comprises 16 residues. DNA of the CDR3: TGTGCCAGCCTTAGCGGGATCGGTGCTAGCACAGATACGCAGTATTTT. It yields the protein CASLSGIGASTDTQYF.

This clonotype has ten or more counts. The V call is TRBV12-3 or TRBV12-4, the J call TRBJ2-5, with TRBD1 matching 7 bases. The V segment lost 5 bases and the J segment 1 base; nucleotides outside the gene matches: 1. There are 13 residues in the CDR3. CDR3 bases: TGTGCCAGCAGTAACAGGGGCCAAGAGACCCAGTACTTC. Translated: CASSNRGQETQYF.

The chain's CDR3 is CASSVGPASSYNEQFF. CDR3 sequence (DNA): TGTGCCAGCAGCGTAGGTCCGGCGAGCTCCTACAATGAGCAGTTCTTC. This chain connects TRBV9 to TRBJ2-1; D unclear. This CDR3 is 16 amino acids long. V gave up 0 bases and J gave up 0 bases, with 10 bases separating them. Germline lookup yields CDR1 SGDLS and CDR2 YYNGEE.

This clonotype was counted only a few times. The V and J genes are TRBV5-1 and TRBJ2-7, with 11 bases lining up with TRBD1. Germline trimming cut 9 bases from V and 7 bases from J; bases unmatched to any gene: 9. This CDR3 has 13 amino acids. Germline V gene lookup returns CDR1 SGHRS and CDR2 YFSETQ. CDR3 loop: CANIRTGGEEQYF. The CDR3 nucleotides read TGCGCCAACATCCGGACAGGGGGCGAAGAGCAGTACTTC.